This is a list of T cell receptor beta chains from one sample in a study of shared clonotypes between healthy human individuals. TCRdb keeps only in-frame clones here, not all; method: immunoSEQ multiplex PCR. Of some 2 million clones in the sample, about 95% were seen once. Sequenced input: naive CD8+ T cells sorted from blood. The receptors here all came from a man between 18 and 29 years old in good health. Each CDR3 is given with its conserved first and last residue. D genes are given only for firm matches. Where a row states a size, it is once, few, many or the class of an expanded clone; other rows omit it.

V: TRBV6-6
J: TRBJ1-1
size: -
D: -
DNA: TGTGCCAGCAGTTATGGTATTCTGGACACTGAAGCTTTCTTT
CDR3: CASSYGILDTEAFF

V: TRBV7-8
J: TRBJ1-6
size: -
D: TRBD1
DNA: TGTGCCAGCAGCCCCGTCACAGGGGGTAACAATTCACCCCTCCACTTT
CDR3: CASSPVTGGNNSPLHF

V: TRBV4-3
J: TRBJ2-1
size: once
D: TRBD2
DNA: TGCGCCAGCAGCCAGCAGCGGGACCCCTACAATGAGCAGTTCTTC
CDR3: CASSQQRDPYNEQFF

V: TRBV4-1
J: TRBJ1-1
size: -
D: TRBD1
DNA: TGCGCCAGCAGCCAAGAAAAAGGGGCAGGGGGCTCGGTAGCTTTCTTT
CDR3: CASSQEKGAGGSVAFF

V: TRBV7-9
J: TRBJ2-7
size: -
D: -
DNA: TGTGCCAGCTCATACGGGAACTACGAGCAGTACTTC
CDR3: CASSYGNYEQYF

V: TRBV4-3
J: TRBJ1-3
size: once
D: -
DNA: TGCGCCAGCAGCCAAGATCGCCAGGGAGGGATCTTCTCTGGAAACACCATATATTTT
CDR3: CASSQDRQGGIFSGNTIYF

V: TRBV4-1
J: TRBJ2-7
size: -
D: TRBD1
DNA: TGCGCCAGCAGCCAAGAAGTCGGGACAGGGGGCCACGAGCAGTACTTC
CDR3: CASSQEVGTGGHEQYF

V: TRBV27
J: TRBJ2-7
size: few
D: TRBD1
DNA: TGTGCCAGCAGCCTGGGACAGTCCTACGAGCAGTACTTC
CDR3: CASSLGQSYEQYF

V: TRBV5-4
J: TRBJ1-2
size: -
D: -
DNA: TGTGCCAGCAGCTCCGTCGACAGCTACTATGGCTACACCTTC
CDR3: CASSSVDSYYGYTF

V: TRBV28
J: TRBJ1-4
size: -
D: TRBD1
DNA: TGTGCCAGCACCCCCCAGGGGGCGGGTGAAAAACTGTTTTTT
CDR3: CASTPQGAGEKLFF

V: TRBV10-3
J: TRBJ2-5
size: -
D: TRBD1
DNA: TGTGCCATCAGTGATGAACAGGGGGCGACAAGAGAGACCCAGTACTTC
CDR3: CAISDEQGATRETQYF

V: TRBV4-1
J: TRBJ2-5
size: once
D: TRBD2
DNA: TGCGCCAGCAGCCAAGGGTTTCTCCAATTAGCGGGGGTCCAGTACTTC
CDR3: CASSQGFLQLAGVQYF

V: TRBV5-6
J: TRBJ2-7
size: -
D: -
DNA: TGTGCCAGCAGCTTGTGGGAGACCGGCTCCTACGAGCAGTACTTC
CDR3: CASSLWETGSYEQYF

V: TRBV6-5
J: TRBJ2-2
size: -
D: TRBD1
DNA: TGTGCCAGCAGTACCGGACAGGGGAACGGGGAGCTGTTTTTT
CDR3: CASSTGQGNGELFF

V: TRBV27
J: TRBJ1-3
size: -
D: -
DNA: TGTGCCAGCAAAATAGGGGGATCTGGAAACACCATATATTTT
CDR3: CASKIGGSGNTIYF

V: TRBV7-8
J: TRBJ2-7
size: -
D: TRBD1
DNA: TGTGCCAGCAGATCGACAGGGGATCCGAAATACTACGAGCAGTACTTC
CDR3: CASRSTGDPKYYEQYF

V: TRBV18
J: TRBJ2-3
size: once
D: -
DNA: TGTGCCAGCTCACCGGCGCTAGGAGGGTTCACAGATACGCAGTATTTT
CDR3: CASSPALGGFTDTQYF

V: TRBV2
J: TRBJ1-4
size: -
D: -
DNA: TGTGCCAGTTTGCCCGACTCGCGAGGTGAAAAACTGTTTTTT
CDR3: CASLPDSRGEKLFF

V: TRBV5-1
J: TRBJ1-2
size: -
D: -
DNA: TGCGCCAGCCGGGGGGAGTGGTCGCCGGTTTATGGCTACACCTTC
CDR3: CASRGEWSPVYGYTF

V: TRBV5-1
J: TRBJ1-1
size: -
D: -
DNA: TGCGCCAGCAGCTTGCGAGGAGCGTTAGGTTTAAGTAACACTGAAGCTTTCTTT
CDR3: CASSLRGALGLSNTEAFF

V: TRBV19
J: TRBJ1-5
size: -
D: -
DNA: TGTGCCAGTAGTATTGGGTGGGATTATAGCAATCAGCCCCAGCATTTT
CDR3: CASSIGWDYSNQPQHF

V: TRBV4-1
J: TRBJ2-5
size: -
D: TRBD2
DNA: TGCGCCAGCAGCCCCCTGACTAGCGGGTTGGAGACCCAGTACTTC
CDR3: CASSPLTSGLETQYF

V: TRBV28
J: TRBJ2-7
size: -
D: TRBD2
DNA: TGTGCCAGCAGTTTAACGGGACTAGGTTCTACCTACGAGCAGTACTTC
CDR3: CASSLTGLGSTYEQYF

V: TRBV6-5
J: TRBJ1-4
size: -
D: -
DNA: TGTGCCAGCCCCAGACTGACGATTGATGAAAAACTGTTTTTT
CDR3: CASPRLTIDEKLFF

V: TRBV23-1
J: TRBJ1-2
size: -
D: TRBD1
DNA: TGCGCCAGCAGTCAACTAAGGACAGGGTGCGACTATGGCTACACCTTC
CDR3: CASSQLRTGCDYGYTF

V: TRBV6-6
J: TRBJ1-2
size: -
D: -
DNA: TGTGCCAGCAGCGCCCCCCTCGGGGGAGTTCGGTATGGCTACACCTTC
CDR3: CASSAPLGGVRYGYTF

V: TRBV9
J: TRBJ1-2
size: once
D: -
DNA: TGTGCCAGCAGCGTAGCTTCAGTTGACAGCTTTAACTATGGCTACACCTTC
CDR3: CASSVASVDSFNYGYTF

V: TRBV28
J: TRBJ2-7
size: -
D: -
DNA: TGTGCCAGCAGTAGCGCCGGGACCCACTACGAGCAGTACTTC
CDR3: CASSSAGTHYEQYF

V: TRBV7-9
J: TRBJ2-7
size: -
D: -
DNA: TGTGCCAGCAGTTTTGACATCTCGACCTACGAGCAGTACTTC
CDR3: CASSFDISTYEQYF

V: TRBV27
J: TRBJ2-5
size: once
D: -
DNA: TGTGCCAGCAGCGATTCCGGGACCCCAGAGACCCAGTACTTC
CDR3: CASSDSGTPETQYF

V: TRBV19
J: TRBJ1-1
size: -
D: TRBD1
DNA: TGTGCCAGTAAATCTGGACAGGGCATCAGGGACACTGAAGCTTTCTTT
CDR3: CASKSGQGIRDTEAFF

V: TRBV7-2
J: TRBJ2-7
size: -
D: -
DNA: TGTGCCAGCAGCCCCCTATCCTACGAGCAGTACTTC
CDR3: CASSPLSYEQYF

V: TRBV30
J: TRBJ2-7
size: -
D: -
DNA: TGTGCCTGGAGTTGGGCAGGCCACTACGAGCAGTACTTC
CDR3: CAWSWAGHYEQYF

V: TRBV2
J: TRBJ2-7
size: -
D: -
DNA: TGTGCCAGCAACCGACGTGCCTACGAGCAGTACTTC
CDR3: CASNRRAYEQYF